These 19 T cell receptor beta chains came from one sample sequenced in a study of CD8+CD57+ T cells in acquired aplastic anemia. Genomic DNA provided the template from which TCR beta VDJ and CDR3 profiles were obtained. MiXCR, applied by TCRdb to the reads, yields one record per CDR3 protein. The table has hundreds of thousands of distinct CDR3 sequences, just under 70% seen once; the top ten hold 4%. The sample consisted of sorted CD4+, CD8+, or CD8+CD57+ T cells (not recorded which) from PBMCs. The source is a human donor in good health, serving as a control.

The DNA of the CDR3 is TGTGCCAGCAGCGGGGCGGGTGGTATCGCCGGGGAGCTGTTTTTT. Protein sequence: CASSGAGGIAGELFF. This sequence joins TRBV7-2 and TRBJ2-2, with D tentatively TRBD1 or TRBD2 (5 bases each). The V gene's germline CDR1 is SGHTA and CDR2 FQGNSA. V gave up 5 bases and J gave up 6 bases, with 16 bases separating them. CDR3 length equals 15 residues.

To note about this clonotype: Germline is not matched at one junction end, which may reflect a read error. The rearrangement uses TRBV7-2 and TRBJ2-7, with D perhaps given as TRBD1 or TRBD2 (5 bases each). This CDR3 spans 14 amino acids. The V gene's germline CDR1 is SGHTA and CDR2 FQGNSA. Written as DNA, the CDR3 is TGCGCCAGCAGCCCGCAGGGAGACGCCTACGAGCAGCACTTC. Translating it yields CASSPQGDAYEQHF.

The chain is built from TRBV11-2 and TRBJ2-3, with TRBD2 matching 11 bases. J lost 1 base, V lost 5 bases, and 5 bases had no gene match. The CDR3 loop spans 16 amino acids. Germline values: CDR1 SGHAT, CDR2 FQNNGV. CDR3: CASSQPSGGRTDTQYF. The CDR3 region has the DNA TGTGCCAGCAGCCAGCCTAGCGGGGGGCGCACAGATACGCAGTATTTT.

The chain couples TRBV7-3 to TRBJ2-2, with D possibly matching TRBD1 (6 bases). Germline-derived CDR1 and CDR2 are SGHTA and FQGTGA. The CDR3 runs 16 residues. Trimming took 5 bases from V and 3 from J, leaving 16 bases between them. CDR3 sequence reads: CASSGNRVLDTGELFF. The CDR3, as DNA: TGTGCCAGCAGCGGGAACAGGGTATTAGACACCGGGGAGCTGTTTTTT.

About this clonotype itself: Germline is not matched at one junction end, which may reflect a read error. Here the CDR3 reads CASSAQGNQNTRELVW. The CDR3 nucleotides read TGTGCCAGCAGTGCACAGGGGAACCAGAACACGCGGGAGCTGGTTTGG. J is TRBJ2-2 and V is TRBV10-3, with D perhaps assigned TRBD1 or TRBD2 (7 bases each). Germline CDR1 ENHRY, CDR2 SYGVKD. This CDR3 has 16 residues.

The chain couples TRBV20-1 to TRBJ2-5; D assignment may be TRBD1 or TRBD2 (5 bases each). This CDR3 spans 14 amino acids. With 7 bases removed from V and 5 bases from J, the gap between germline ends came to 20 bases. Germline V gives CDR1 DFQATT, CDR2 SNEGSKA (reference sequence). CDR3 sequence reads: CSVSRDLHYETQYF. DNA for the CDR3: TGCAGTGTTAGCCGGGACCTGCACTACGAGACCCAGTACTTC.

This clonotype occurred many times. The CDR3 DNA is TGTGCCAGCAGCTCGGGACTAGCGGGGGGGCTTCAGGGAAGAACTGATACGCAGTATTTT. This encodes CASSSGLAGGLQGRTDTQYF. The V and J genes are TRBV7-2 and TRBJ2-3, with 16 bases aligning to TRBD2. Trimming removed 4 bases from V and 6 bases from J; junction bases left unmatched: 16. Germline assignment: CDR1 SGHTA and CDR2 FQGNSA. The CDR3 has 20 residues.

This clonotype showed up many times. In DNA form, the CDR3 reads TGTGCCAGCAGCTTAGCCCGGGCTGCGGTGAGCTACACCTTC. This gives the protein CASSLARAAVSYTF. The rearrangement joins TRBV7-9 to TRBJ1-2, with no clear D. The CDR3 runs to 14 residues. Trimming removed 0 bases from V and 9 bases from J, with 14 bases in between. CDR1 and CDR2 from the germline V gene are SEHNR and FQNEAQ (reference sequence).

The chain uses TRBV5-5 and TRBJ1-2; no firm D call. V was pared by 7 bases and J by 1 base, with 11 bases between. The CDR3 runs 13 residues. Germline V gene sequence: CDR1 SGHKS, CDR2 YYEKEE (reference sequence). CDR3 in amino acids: CASGVNGNYGYTF. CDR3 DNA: TGTGCCAGCGGCGTAAACGGTAACTATGGCTACACCTTC. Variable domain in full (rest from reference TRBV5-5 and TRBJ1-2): DAGVTQSPTHLIKTRGQQVTLRCSPISGHKSVSWYQQVLGQGPQFIFQYYEKEERGRGNFPDRFSARQFPNYSSELNVNALLLGDSALYLCASGVNGNYGYTFGSGTRLTVV.

CDR3 bases: TGCAGTGCTAACGGAGGCGGAAAAGCCAAAAACATTCAGTACTTC. Encoded protein: CSANGGGKAKNIQYF. V is TRBV20-1 and J is TRBJ2-4; TRBD2 is a possible D gene (5 bases). CDR1 DFQATT and CDR2 SNEGSKA come from the germline V gene (reference sequence). The V end was cut by 4 bases, the J end by 0 bases, with 13 bases between. The CDR3 runs to 15 residues.

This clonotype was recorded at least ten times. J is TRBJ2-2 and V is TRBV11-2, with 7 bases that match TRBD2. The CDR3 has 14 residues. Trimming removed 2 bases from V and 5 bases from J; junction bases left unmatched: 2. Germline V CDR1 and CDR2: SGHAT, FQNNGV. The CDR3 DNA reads TGTGCCAGCAGCTTAACCGGGAGGACCGGGGAGCTGTTTTTT. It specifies CASSLTGRTGELFF.

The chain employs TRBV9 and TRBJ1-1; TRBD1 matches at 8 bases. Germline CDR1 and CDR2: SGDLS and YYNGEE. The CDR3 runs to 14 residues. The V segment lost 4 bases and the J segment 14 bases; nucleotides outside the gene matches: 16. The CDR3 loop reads CASSQDRDYEQYFF. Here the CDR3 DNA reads TGTGCCAGCAGCCAGGACAGGGACTACGAGCAGTACTTCTTT.

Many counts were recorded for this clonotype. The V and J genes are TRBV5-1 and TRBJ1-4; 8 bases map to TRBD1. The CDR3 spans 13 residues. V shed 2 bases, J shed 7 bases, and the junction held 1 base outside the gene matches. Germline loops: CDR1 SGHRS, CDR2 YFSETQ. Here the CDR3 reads CASSLQGVEKLFF. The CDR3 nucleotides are TGCGCCAGCAGCTTACAGGGGGTTGAAAAACTGTTTTTT.

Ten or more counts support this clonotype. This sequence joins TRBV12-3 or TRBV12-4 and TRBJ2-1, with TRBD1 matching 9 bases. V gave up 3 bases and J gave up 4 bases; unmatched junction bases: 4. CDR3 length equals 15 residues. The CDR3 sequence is CASSFRDREYNEQFF. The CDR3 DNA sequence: TGTGCCAGCAGTTTCCGGGACAGGGAATACAATGAGCAGTTCTTC.

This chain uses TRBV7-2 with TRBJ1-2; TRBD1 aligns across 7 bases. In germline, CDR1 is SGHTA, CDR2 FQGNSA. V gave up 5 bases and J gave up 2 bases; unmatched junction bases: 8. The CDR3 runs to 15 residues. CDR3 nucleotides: TGTGCCAGCAGCCTACCACAGGGGTTCAACTATGGCTACACCTTC. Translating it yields CASSLPQGFNYGYTF.

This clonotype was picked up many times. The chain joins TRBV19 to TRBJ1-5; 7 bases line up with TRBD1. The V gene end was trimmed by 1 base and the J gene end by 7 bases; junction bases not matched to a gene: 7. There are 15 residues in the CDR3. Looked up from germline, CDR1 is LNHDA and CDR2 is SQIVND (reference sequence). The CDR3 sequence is CASSIGTGKNQPQHF. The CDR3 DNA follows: TGTGCCAGTAGTATAGGGACAGGAAAGAACCAGCCCCAGCATTTT.

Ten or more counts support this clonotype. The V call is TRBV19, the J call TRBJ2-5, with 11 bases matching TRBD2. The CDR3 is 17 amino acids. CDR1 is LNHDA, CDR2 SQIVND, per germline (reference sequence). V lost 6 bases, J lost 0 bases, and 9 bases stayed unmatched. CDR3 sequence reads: CASRRNPTSGNQETQYF. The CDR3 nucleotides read TGTGCCAGTAGGAGAAACCCGACTAGCGGGAACCAAGAGACCCAGTACTTC.

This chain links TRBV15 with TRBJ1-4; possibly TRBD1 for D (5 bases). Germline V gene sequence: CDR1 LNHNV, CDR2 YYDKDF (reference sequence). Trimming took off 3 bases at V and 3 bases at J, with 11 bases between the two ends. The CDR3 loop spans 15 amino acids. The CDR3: CATSRLGGANEKLFF. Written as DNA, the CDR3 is TGTGCCACCAGCAGGCTTGGGGGGGCTAATGAAAAACTGTTTTTT.

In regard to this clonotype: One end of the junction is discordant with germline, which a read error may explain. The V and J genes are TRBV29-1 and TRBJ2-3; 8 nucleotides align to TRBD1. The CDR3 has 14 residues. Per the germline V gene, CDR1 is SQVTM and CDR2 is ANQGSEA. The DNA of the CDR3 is TGCAGCGTCTACCGGACAGGGAGTACAGGTACGCAGTATTTT. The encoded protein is CSVYRTGSTGTQYF.